This record looks at one T cell receptor (beta chain) sequence and its context. Its antigen is unknown. Looked up from germline, CDR1 is SGHRS and CDR2 is YFSETQ. The CDR3 runs 14 residues. The V end lost 4 bases, the J end lost 4 bases, and 13 bases lay between the germline ends. From the 5' RACE reads, TCRdb called clonotypes with MiXCR, one entry per CDR3 protein. The sample lists some 41,000 distinct CDR3 sequences, around a quarter occurring once. This sample was included in a study of early T cells in non-severe SARS-CoV-2 infection. Background on the study: The input, bulk RNA from unsorted whole blood, was sequenced, and chains were unpaired. Study-wide results and limits: Matching with VDJdb favored anti-spike CD8 responses (missing private and CD4 specificities).

The V call is TRBV5-1, the J call TRBJ2-3; D may match TRBD1 or TRBD2 (5 bases each). This TCR was sampled from an adult who was a healthcare worker with PCR-confirmed SARS-CoV-2 infection or an uninfected control (not recorded which). Source: whole blood, taken at baseline. This chain's CDR3 is CASSMGTDADTQYF. CDR3 sequence (DNA): TGCGCCAGCAGCATGGGGACCGACGCAGATACGCAGTATTTT.